These T cell receptor beta chains were read from a single sample in a study of cytomegalovirus exposure and HLA in healthy donors. TCRdb's copy holds only in-frame clones and misses some; the assay was immunoSEQ multiplex PCR. Of around 100,000 clones in the sample, roughly 73% were seen once. Material: PBMCs. The receptors here all came from a woman in her thirties in good health and CMV-seronegative. CDR3s include the opening cysteine and the closing phenylalanine or tryptophan. D genes are given only for firm matches. Part of the rows lack a size; the others show once, few, many or a class for expanded clones.

d_gene,v_gene,j_gene,abundance,CDR3aa,CDR3nt
TRBD2,TRBV19,TRBJ2-2,NA,CASGTMADLTGELFF,TGTGCCAGTGGGACTATGGCAGACCTCACCGGGGAGCTGTTTTTT
NA,TRBV5-1,TRBJ2-2,NA,CASSFQTGADGELFF,TGCGCCAGCAGCTTTCAGACAGGCGCGGACGGGGAGCTGTTTTTT
NA,TRBV7-8,TRBJ1-3,NA,CASSLDSFSGNTIYF,TGTGCCAGCAGCTTAGACAGTTTCTCTGGAAACACCATATATTTT
TRBD2,TRBV4-1,TRBJ2-1,few,CASSHTGTSGANEQFF,TGCGCCAGCAGCCACACCGGGACTAGCGGAGCCAATGAGCAGTTCTTC
TRBD1,TRBV7-3,TRBJ2-3,NA,CASSRTGGATTDTQYF,TGTGCCAGCAGCCGGACAGGGGGCGCGACCACAGATACGCAGTATTTT
NA,TRBV12-5,TRBJ1-5,NA,CASGLVLGGVNQPQHF,TGTGCTAGTGGTTTGGTACTTGGAGGGGTCAATCAGCCCCAGCATTTT
TRBD1,TRBV10-2,TRBJ1-2,NA,CASATGGRGYTF,TGCGCCAGCGCTACAGGGGGACGCGGCTACACCTTC
NA,TRBV4-2,TRBJ2-2,few,CASSQGLSSSRRGTGELFF,TGTGCCAGCAGCCAAGGGCTCTCGAGCTCCCGACGCGGCACCGGGGAGCTGTTTTTT
TRBD1,TRBV5-1,TRBJ2-2,NA,CASSLRTGLGVGELFF,TGCGCCAGCAGCTTACGGACAGGGTTGGGCGTAGGGGAGCTGTTTTTT
NA,TRBV30,TRBJ1-1,NA,CAWTPGAEEAFF,TGTGCCTGGACTCCAGGGGCGGAGGAAGCTTTCTTT
NA,TRBV6-5,TRBJ1-2,NA,CASSGGTRVLRGYTF,TGTGCCAGCAGTGGTGGGACTAGGGTTCTGAGAGGCTACACCTTC
NA,TRBV5-1,TRBJ2-3,NA,CASSSAHQNTDTQYF,TGCGCCAGCAGCTCCGCACATCAAAATACAGATACGCAGTATTTT
NA,TRBV5-1,TRBJ2-2,NA,CASSLSTTRNTGELFF,TGCGCCAGCAGCTTGAGTACTACCCGGAACACCGGGGAGCTGTTTTTT